This is a list of T cell receptor beta chains from one sample in a study of blood T cells in healthy people across ages. Via MiXCR, TCRdb re-called the 5' RACE reads, giving one row per CDR3 protein. The sample carries about 830,000 distinct CDR3 sequences, about 59% recorded once. The sequenced sample was blood. These TCRs come from a man in his thirties or forties in good health. The CDR3 runs from the conserved cysteine through the conserved F or W. A D gene is named only where the DNA matches it firmly. Rows give clone size only sometimes, using once, few, many, or a class for an expanded clone.

d_gene,abundance,v_gene,j_gene,CDR3nt,CDR3aa
-,-,TRBV21-1,TRBJ1-2,TGTGCCGGACCGGGACAGACAGTTGATGGCTACACCTTC,CAGPGQTVDGYTF
-,-,TRBV27,TRBJ1-2,TGTGCCAGCAGTCCGGCAGAGGGCCGGTATGGCTACACCTTC,CASSPAEGRYGYTF
TRBD1,-,TRBV10-3,TRBJ1-4,TGTGCCATCAAACAGGGGGCGAATGAAAAACTGTTTTTT,CAIKQGANEKLFF
-,-,TRBV5-1,TRBJ2-7,TGCGCCAGCAGCTCTTCCCCGGGATCCAGGTCCCACGAGCAGTACTTC,CASSSSPGSRSHEQYF
TRBD1,-,TRBV7-2,TRBJ2-3,TGTGCCAGCAGCTCCGGGACAGGGGGGAGTTGGACGCAGTATTTT,CASSSGTGGSWTQYF
-,-,TRBV7-2,TRBJ2-1,TGTGCCAGCAGCCGGGCCTATCTCAATGAGCAGTTCTTC,CASSRAYLNEQFF
TRBD1,few,TRBV7-9,TRBJ2-5,TGTGCTGGGGGACAGCAAGAGACCCAGTACTTC,CAGGQQETQYF
-,-,TRBV2,TRBJ1-2,TGTGCCAGCAGTGAAATGAAGTCTGACTATGGCTACACCTTC,CASSEMKSDYGYTF
-,-,TRBV20-1,TRBJ1-4,TGCAGTGCTAGAGATCCTGGGGGGTCCGAAAAACTGTTTTTT,CSARDPGGSEKLFF
-,-,TRBV7-2,TRBJ2-1,TGTGCCAGCAGCTTAGGGACCGCACAGTTCTTC,CASSLGTAQFF
-,-,TRBV20-1,TRBJ2-5,TGCAGTGCTCCCTCGTCCGGGACGGACCAAGAGACCCAGTACTTC,CSAPSSGTDQETQYF
TRBD2,once,TRBV20-1,TRBJ2-1,TGCAGTGCTAGAGGATCGAGCGGGGGGAGGAATGAGCAGTTCTTC,CSARGSSGGRNEQFF
TRBD1,-,TRBV7-3,TRBJ1-1,TGTGCCAGCAGCCTGTCAGGGGGCGTAATCGACACTGAAGCTTTCTTT,CASSLSGGVIDTEAFF
-,-,TRBV7-9,TRBJ1-5,TGTGCCAGCAGTCGCGGCCTGGACACTAGCAATCAGCCCCAGCATTTT,CASSRGLDTSNQPQHF
TRBD1,-,TRBV29-1,TRBJ1-1,TGCAGCGTCCAAAATACAGGGGCTGAAGCTTTCTTT,CSVQNTGAEAFF
TRBD1,few,TRBV29-1,TRBJ2-2,TGCAGCGGATGGACAGGAGACAACACCGGGGAGCTGTTTTTT,CSGWTGDNTGELFF
-,many,TRBV6-5,TRBJ2-7,TGTGCCAGCAGCTCCCCCGGCTACGAGCAGTACTTC,CASSSPGYEQYF
-,-,TRBV9,TRBJ2-2,TGTGCCAGCAGCCCGGGGTATGGGGGAGCCACCGGGGAGCTGTTTTTT,CASSPGYGGATGELFF
-,few,TRBV15,TRBJ2-3,TGTGCCACCAGCCCCCGGCAGATTTTGACAGATACGCAGTATTTT,CATSPRQILTDTQYF
-,-,TRBV7-2,TRBJ2-4,TGTGCCAGCAGCCGTGATGAAAACATTCAGTACTTC,CASSRDENIQYF
-,-,TRBV18,TRBJ2-3,TGTGCCAGCTCACCCGGCCACGATACGCAGTATTTT,CASSPGHDTQYF
-,-,TRBV20-1,TRBJ2-4,TGCAGTGCTAGAGAGCTGGGACTAGCCAAAAACATTCAGTACTTC,CSARELGLAKNIQYF
TRBD2,-,TRBV3-1,TRBJ2-3,TGTGCCAGCAGCCAAGACGCGGGACTAGCGGGGGGTAGCACAGATACGCAGTATTTT,CASSQDAGLAGGSTDTQYF
TRBD2,-,TRBV7-3,TRBJ2-7,TGTGCCAGCAGCCAAAATAGCGGGGGCCCCAATGAGCAGTACTTC,CASSQNSGGPNEQYF
TRBD1,-,TRBV4-3,TRBJ1-6,TGCGCCAGCAGCCAAGATTGGGACAGGGGGATTTACAATTCACCCCTCCACTTT,CASSQDWDRGIYNSPLHF
TRBD1,once,TRBV5-1,TRBJ2-7,TGCGCCAGCAGCCAAGAAGGGACAGGGGGCTCCTACGAGCAGTACTTC,CASSQEGTGGSYEQYF
-,-,TRBV27,TRBJ1-4,TGTGCCAGCATGTTACAGGCCAATGAAAAACTGTTTTTT,CASMLQANEKLFF
TRBD1,-,TRBV20-1,TRBJ2-3,TGCAGTGCGACGACCCGGGACAGGTCCACAGATACGCAGTATTTT,CSATTRDRSTDTQYF
-,few,TRBV9,TRBJ2-1,TGTGCCAGCAGCCCGGAGGACGGGGGCTCCTACAATGAGCAGTTCTTC,CASSPEDGGSYNEQFF
-,-,TRBV20-1,TRBJ2-3,TGCAGTGCCAGGCACGGGGGCCGTGATACGCAGTATTTT,CSARHGGRDTQYF
-,-,TRBV20-1,TRBJ2-7,TGCAGTGCTAGGACAGGTGGATTTGACCACGAGCAGTACTTC,CSARTGGFDHEQYF
TRBD1,-,TRBV12-3/TRBV12-4,TRBJ1-2,TGTGCCAGCAGTCCGGGGACAGGGCGTAACTATGGCTACACCTTC,CASSPGTGRNYGYTF
TRBD1,-,TRBV28,TRBJ1-5,TGTGCCAGCCGGGACAGAAATCAGCCCCAGCATTTT,CASRDRNQPQHF
TRBD2,-,TRBV6-5,TRBJ2-1,TGTGCCAGCAGCCTTACCAGCGGGGGCTTCAACAATGAGCAGTTCTTC,CASSLTSGGFNNEQFF
-,-,TRBV28,TRBJ2-5,TGTGCCAGCAGTTTAGACGGGACTGGCCAACAGACCCAGTACTTC,CASSLDGTGQQTQYF
-,-,TRBV20-1,TRBJ2-7,TGCAGTGCTAGAGATCTTGGGGTTATGTCCTACGAGCAGTACTTC,CSARDLGVMSYEQYF
-,-,TRBV6-1,TRBJ2-7,TGTGCCAGCAGTGTCATCCTTGGCAGGAACTACGAGCAGTACTTC,CASSVILGRNYEQYF
-,-,TRBV7-9,TRBJ1-6,TGTGCCAGCAGCCCGGGCGGGGAGACCCTCCACTTT,CASSPGGETLHF
-,-,TRBV20-1,TRBJ2-6,TGCAGTGCTAGACCATACACTGGGGCCAACGTCCTGACTTTC,CSARPYTGANVLTF
TRBD2,-,TRBV7-2,TRBJ2-3,TGTGCCAGCAGCAATAGCGGGGGGAGCACAGATACGCAGTATTTT,CASSNSGGSTDTQYF
TRBD1,-,TRBV4-2,TRBJ1-5,TGTGCCAGCAGCCTAAGAAACCCAGGAGAACAGGGGATATTCAGTCAGCCCCAGCATTTT,CASSLRNPGEQGIFSQPQHF
TRBD2,-,TRBV3-1,TRBJ2-4,TGTGCCAGCAGCTTACCGACTAGCTCCATTCAGTACTTC,CASSLPTSSIQYF
-,-,TRBV9,TRBJ2-3,TGTGCCAGCAGCGCCCGAATCCTCACAGATACGCAGTATTTT,CASSARILTDTQYF
-,once,TRBV14,TRBJ1-1,TGTGCCAGCAGCCAAGTGGGGGGAGGGCACACTGAAGCTTTCTTT,CASSQVGGGHTEAFF
-,-,TRBV5-1,TRBJ2-3,TGCGCCAGCAGCTTGGACGGACAGTCGCCCACAGATACGCAGTATTTT,CASSLDGQSPTDTQYF
TRBD1,-,TRBV3-1,TRBJ2-5,TGTGCCAGCAGCCAATTGACAGGGCCTGGAGAGACCCAGTACTTC,CASSQLTGPGETQYF
-,-,TRBV9,TRBJ2-3,TGTGCCAGCAGCATCCGCCGGGGCACAGATACGCAGTATTTT,CASSIRRGTDTQYF
-,-,TRBV20-1,TRBJ1-2,TGCAGTGCCCCCATCGGACGTGGCTACACCTTC,CSAPIGRGYTF
-,few,TRBV20-1,TRBJ2-7,TGCAGTGCCAAGGTACTGGGGCGGGCTCTAGGCCCCTACGAGCAGTACTTC,CSAKVLGRALGPYEQYF
-,-,TRBV13,TRBJ2-5,TGTGCCAGCAGCCATGGGACCACGGTTGCGCGAGAGACCCAGTACTTC,CASSHGTTVARETQYF
-,-,TRBV20-1,TRBJ2-2,TGCAGTGCTAGACCGGGGCCGGCCGGGGAGCTGTTTTTT,CSARPGPAGELFF
-,-,TRBV27,TRBJ1-4,TGCGCCAGCAGTTTACGCCCCCTACCCAAGGAAAAACTGTTTTTT,CASSLRPLPKEKLFF
TRBD1,few,TRBV6-2/TRBV6-3,TRBJ1-4,TGTGCCAGCAGTCCCCCCGTTTTATCAGGGGGTGAAAAACTGTTTTTT,CASSPPVLSGGEKLFF